These 26 T cell receptor beta chains were sequenced from one sample in a study of blood T cell repertoires in COVID-19 (dated by TCRdb to about 2020). The library was made by the immunoSEQ multiplex PCR assay. Imported from immuneACCESS, the table was reduced by TCRdb to in-frame sequences with V and J called. These copies leave out some clones; in studies compared against another copy, an unresolved V gene accounts for under half, and the cause of the remainder is not known. This sample comprises under 250,000 clones, roughly 90% of them detected only once. The leading ten clones occupy approximately 0.77% of the sample. Material: peripheral blood. These TCRs come from a man in his 60s with COVID-19, enrolled during active disease.

V gene TRBV12-5 combines with J gene TRBJ1-2; D gene ambiguous. CDR3 size: 14 residues. Germline CDR1 is LGHNT and CDR2 is FRNRAP. V lost 2 bases and J lost 0, with 7 bases in between. As DNA, the CDR3 is TGTGCTAGTGGTTTGTCTCCGGCTAACTATGGCTACACCTTC. It specifies CASGLSPANYGYTF. Complete variable domain (other parts from reference TRBV12-5 and TRBJ1-2): DARVTQTPRHKVTEMGQEVTMRCQPILGHNTVFWYRQTMMQGLELLAYFRNRAPLDDSGMPKDRFSAEMPDATLATLKIQPSEPRDSAVYFCASGLSPANYGYTFGSGTRLTVV.

This chain joins TRBV4-2 and TRBJ2-7; 7 positions agree with TRBD1. CDR3 length: 17 residues. CDR1 LGHNA and CDR2 YNFKEQ come from the germline V gene. V lost 0 bases to trimming and J lost 4 bases; unmatched junction nucleotides: 12. The CDR3 loop is CASSQDLYPPTGYEQYF. The CDR3 DNA reads TGTGCCAGCAGCCAAGATCTGTACCCCCCGACAGGGTACGAGCAGTACTTC.

The CDR3 here is CASSQDLTGNTGELFF. The CDR3, as DNA: TGCGCCAGCAGCCAAGATCTCACAGGGAACACCGGGGAGCTGTTTTTT. This chain links TRBV4-3 with TRBJ2-2; possible D gene TRBD1, 5 bases. Germline V gene sequence: CDR1 LGHNA, CDR2 YSLEER. Between the trimmed V and J ends, which lost 0 bases and 1 base, there was a span of 9 bases. The CDR3 runs 16 residues.

The chain recombines TRBV5-1 with TRBJ2-4; 8 positions agree with TRBD1. The CDR3 runs to 16 residues. The trim removed 2 bases at V and 1 base at J, leaving 5 bases unmatched. Germline values: CDR1 SGHRS, CDR2 YFSETQ. In DNA form, the CDR3 reads TGCGCCAGCAGCTTTAGACAGGGGTTCGCCAAAAACATTCAGTACTTC. This gives the protein CASSFRQGFAKNIQYF.

About this clone: An end of the junction differs from the germline gene, which may be a read error. The V gene is TRBV7-3, the J gene TRBJ2-7, with 7 positions matching TRBD1. This CDR3 is built from 14 residues. In germline, CDR1 is SGHTA, CDR2 FQGTGA. CDR3: CASSLQGDTNEQHF. The CDR3 DNA sequence: TGTGCCAGCAGCCTCCAGGGGGATACCAACGAGCAGCACTTC.

This clone was seen a single time. V and J are TRBV30 and TRBJ2-6; TRBD2 is a possible D gene (5 bases). The CDR3 consists of 16 residues. Deletions cut 3 bases from V and 0 bases from J, with 12 bases between. Per the germline V gene, CDR1 is GTSNPN and CDR2 is SVGIG (reference sequence). CDR3 nucleotide sequence: TGTGCCTGGAGCGTTTCGGGAAACTCTGGGGCCAACGTCCTGACTTTC. Amino acids: CAWSVSGNSGANVLTF.

The V and J genes are TRBV19 and TRBJ1-5; a possible D gene is TRBD1 (6 bases). This CDR3 is 15 amino acids long. V lost 3 bases and J lost 3, with 12 bases in between. Germline loops: CDR1 LNHDA, CDR2 SQIVND (reference sequence). This CDR3 reads CASSMRQGYNQPQHF. For the CDR3, the DNA is TGTGCCAGTAGTATGCGGCAGGGGTACAATCAGCCCCAGCATTTT.

The chain employs TRBV30 and TRBJ1-5; weak D call: TRBD1 (6 bases). CDR1 and CDR2 (germline): GTSNPN, SVGIG (reference sequence). This CDR3 is built from 15 residues. The germline V and J ends were trimmed by 0 bases and 2 bases, with 11 bases remaining between them. Here the CDR3 reads CAWSVMGAGNQPQHF. The DNA for the CDR3 is TGTGCCTGGAGTGTAATGGGGGCGGGCAATCAGCCCCAGCATTTT.

The chain couples TRBV27 to TRBJ1-5; D is unclear. The germline V and J ends were trimmed by 0 bases and 6 bases, with 12 bases remaining between them. This CDR3 spans 15 amino acids. CDR1 and CDR2 (germline): MNHEY, SMNVEV (reference sequence). CDR3 bases: TGTGCCAGCAGTTTATCGGTCGGGGTCGGTCAGCCCCAGCATTTT. It encodes CASSLSVGVGQPQHF.

This chain joins TRBV9 and TRBJ1-2; D is perhaps TRBD1 (5 bases). Germline CDR1 is SGDLS and CDR2 is YYNGEE. Trimming left V 0 bases short and J 4 bases short, with 13 bases between. CDR3 length: 15 amino acids. CDR3 protein: CASSVGQRGGYGYTF. The DNA of the CDR3 is TGTGCCAGCAGCGTAGGACAGCGAGGTGGCTATGGCTACACCTTC.

The count of this clone is one. This CDR3 is also generated by other DNA sequences in the sample. The V call is TRBV5-4, the J call TRBJ1-2, with TRBD1 matching over 7 bases. From germline, CDR1 is SGHNT and CDR2 YYREEE (reference sequence). The CDR3 is 13 amino acids. The V segment lost 4 bases and the J segment 5 bases; nucleotides outside the gene matches: 5. The CDR3 region has the DNA TGTGCCAGCAGCCGACAGGGAGGATATGGCTACACCTTC. It yields the protein CASSRQGGYGYTF. The variable domain in full, completed from reference TRBV5-4 and TRBJ1-2, reads ETGVTQSPTHLIKTRGQQVTLRCSSQSGHNTVSWYQQALGQGPQFIFQYYREEENGRGNFPPRFSGLQFPNYSSELNVNALELDDSALYLCASSRQGGYGYTFGSGTRLTVV.

This sequence joins TRBV6-4 and TRBJ1-1; TRBD1 agrees at 7 bases. The CDR3 runs 13 residues. V shed 5 bases and J 3 bases; nucleotides not matched to a gene: 3. Germline CDR1 is MRHNA and CDR2 is SNTAGT. This CDR3 reads CASSWDRDTEAFF. CDR3 nucleotide sequence: TGTGCCAGCAGTTGGGACAGAGACACTGAAGCTTTCTTT.

This chain connects TRBV6-5 to TRBJ2-1; TRBD1 is a possible D gene (6 bases). V was trimmed by 6 bases and J by 2 bases, leaving 14 bases between them. CDR1 is MNHEY, CDR2 SVGAGI, per germline. This CDR3 comprises 15 residues. CDR3 sequence reads: CASRATGVPYNEQFF. The CDR3 DNA follows: TGTGCCAGCAGGGCGACAGGCGTCCCCTACAATGAGCAGTTCTTC.

The chain carries TRBV3-1 (or the pseudogene TRBV3-2) and TRBJ2-3; D might be TRBD1 (6 bases). The germline V gene has CDR1 LGHDT and CDR2 YNNKEL (reference sequence). Trimming removed 6 bases from V and 4 bases from J, with 8 bases in between. The CDR3 extends over 12 amino acids. CDR3 nucleotides: TGTGCCAGCAGTACAGGGCCAGATACGCAGTATTTT. Translating gives CASSTGPDTQYF.

This clone was seen just once. The CDR3: CASAPGQGSNQPQHF. CDR3 bases: TGTGCCAGCGCCCCGGGACAGGGCTCCAATCAGCCCCAGCATTTT. The chain joins TRBV6-5 to TRBJ1-5; 9 positions agree with TRBD1. The CDR3 is 15 residues long. The trim removed 8 bases at V and 3 bases at J, leaving 8 bases unmatched. CDR1 and CDR2 (germline): MNHEY, SVGAGI.

This chain links TRBV19 with TRBJ1-2; 7 bases align to TRBD1. With V trimmed by 7 bases and J by 7 bases, 6 bases remained unmatched. Germline CDR1 reads LNHDA; CDR2 reads SQIVND (reference sequence). The CDR3 is 12 amino acids. The CDR3 nucleotides read TGTGCCAGTAATACAGGGGTGTCTGGCTACACCTTC. Translating gives CASNTGVSGYTF.

The chain recombines TRBV18 with TRBJ2-1, with TRBD2 identical over 11 bases. V was pared by 9 bases and J by 0 bases, with 10 bases of the junction left unmatched. The germline V gene encodes CDR1 KGHSH and CDR2 LQKENI. The CDR3 is 17 amino acids. CDR3 DNA: TGTGCCAGTGGGACTAGCGGTTCTCAAAGCTCCTACAATGAGCAGTTCTTC. Amino acid sequence: CASGTSGSQSSYNEQFF.

The chain couples TRBV18 to TRBJ2-2; no firm D call. This CDR3 is 13 amino acids long. CDR1 and CDR2 (germline): KGHSH, LQKENI. V was pared by 2 bases and J by 6 bases, with 7 bases between. In nucleotides, the CDR3 is TGTGCCAGCTCACCAGTAGTTTCCGGGGAGCTGTTTTTT. Translated: CASSPVVSGELFF.

The chain carries TRBV14 and TRBJ2-3, with a tentative D call TRBD2 (5 bases). V was clipped by 4 bases and J by 1 base, with 15 bases between them. The CDR3 totals 16 residues. Per the germline V gene, CDR1 is SGHDN and CDR2 is FVKESK. CDR3 DNA sequence: TGTGCCAGCAGCCTAGACTATACCCTAGGCACAGATACGCAGTATTTT. It yields the protein CASSLDYTLGTDTQYF.

This chain uses TRBV12-5 with TRBJ2-5; D might be TRBD2 (5 bases). CDR1 LGHNT and CDR2 FRNRAP come from the germline V gene. V lost 2 bases and J lost 4, with 20 bases in between. The CDR3 is made up of 17 amino acids. CDR3 sequence: CASGLSYTGLGGETQYF. The CDR3 coding sequence is TGTGCTAGTGGTTTGTCATACACCGGACTGGGTGGAGAGACCCAGTACTTC. The variable domain in full, with the rest retrieved from reference TRBV12-5 and TRBJ2-5, is DARVTQTPRHKVTEMGQEVTMRCQPILGHNTVFWYRQTMMQGLELLAYFRNRAPLDDSGMPKDRFSAEMPDATLATLKIQPSEPRDSAVYFCASGLSYTGLGGETQYFGPGTRLLVL.

V gene TRBV10-3 combines with J gene TRBJ1-3, with 9 nucleotides matching TRBD1. The trim removed 3 bases at V and 1 base at J, leaving 16 bases unmatched. The CDR3 length is 20 residues. CDR1 and CDR2 from the germline V gene are ENHRY and SYGVKD. The DNA of the CDR3 is TGTGCCATCAGTGAACTGGCTGGGACAGGGAGCGTTGGTTCTGGAAACACCATATATTTT. Translating gives CAISELAGTGSVGSGNTIYF.

The chain has TRBV28 and TRBJ2-6, with 7 bases that match TRBD1. CDR3 length equals 17 residues. Germline values: CDR1 MDHEN, CDR2 SYDVKM. The ends lost 7 bases at V and 0 bases at J; junction bases unmatched: 9. The CDR3 spells CASTPDRIDSGANVLTF. DNA of the CDR3: TGTGCCAGCACCCCGGACAGGATAGACTCTGGGGCCAACGTCCTGACTTTC.

The chain is built from TRBV6-6 and TRBJ1-2; 7 positions agree with TRBD1. The V segment lost 7 bases and the J segment 8 bases; nucleotides outside the gene matches: 13. This CDR3 is 14 amino acids long. Germline-derived CDR1 and CDR2 are MNHNY and SVGAGI (reference sequence). The CDR3 region has the DNA TGTGCCAGCAAACCTTCACAGGGGAAGTTCGGCTACACCTTC. It codes for CASKPSQGKFGYTF.

This clone was detected once. This sequence joins TRBV23-1 and TRBJ2-3; 10 bases fit TRBD2. TRBV23-1 is placed among ORFs of uncertain function. The CDR3 is 17 amino acids. Trimming at V came to 8 bases and at J to 5 bases, leaving 16 bases not matched to a gene. The CDR3 DNA sequence: TGCGCCAGCCCCCTTATGGGGCTAGCGGGGGAAAAAGATACGCAGTATTTT. This sequence encodes CASPLMGLAGEKDTQYF.

The chain is built from TRBV6-6 and TRBJ1-2, with 7 bases aligning to TRBD1. The germline CDR1 and CDR2 sequences are MNHNY and SVGAGI (reference sequence). J was trimmed by 0 bases and V by 4 bases; bases with no gene match: 5. This CDR3 contains 15 residues. In DNA form, the CDR3 reads TGTGCCAGCAGTTCTACAGGGGTGGCTAACTATGGCTACACCTTC. Protein: CASSSTGVANYGYTF.

This clone was seen only once. The chain recombines TRBV4-2 with TRBJ2-3; 15 positions agree with TRBD2. The CDR3 runs 16 residues. V lost 1 base, J lost 4 bases, and 0 bases stayed unmatched. Germline V gene lookup returns CDR1 LGHNA and CDR2 YNFKEQ. For the CDR3, the DNA is TGTGCCAGCAGCCAAGGGACTAGCGGGGGGGCAGATACGCAGTATTTT. Protein: CASSQGTSGGADTQYF.